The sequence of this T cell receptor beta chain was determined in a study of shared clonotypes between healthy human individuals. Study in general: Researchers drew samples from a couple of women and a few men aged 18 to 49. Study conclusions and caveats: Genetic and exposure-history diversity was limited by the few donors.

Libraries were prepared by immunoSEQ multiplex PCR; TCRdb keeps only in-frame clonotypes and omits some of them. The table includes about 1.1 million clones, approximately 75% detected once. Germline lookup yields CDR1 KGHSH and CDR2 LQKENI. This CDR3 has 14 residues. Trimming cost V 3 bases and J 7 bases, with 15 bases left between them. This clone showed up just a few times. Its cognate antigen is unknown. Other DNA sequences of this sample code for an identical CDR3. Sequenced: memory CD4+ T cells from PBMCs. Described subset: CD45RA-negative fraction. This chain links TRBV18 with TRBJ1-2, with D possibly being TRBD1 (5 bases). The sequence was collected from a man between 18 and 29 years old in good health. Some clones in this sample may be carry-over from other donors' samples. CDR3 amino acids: CASSPEGGDSGYTF. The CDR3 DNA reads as TGTGCCAGCTCACCCGAGGGAGGGGATTCTGGCTACACCTTC.